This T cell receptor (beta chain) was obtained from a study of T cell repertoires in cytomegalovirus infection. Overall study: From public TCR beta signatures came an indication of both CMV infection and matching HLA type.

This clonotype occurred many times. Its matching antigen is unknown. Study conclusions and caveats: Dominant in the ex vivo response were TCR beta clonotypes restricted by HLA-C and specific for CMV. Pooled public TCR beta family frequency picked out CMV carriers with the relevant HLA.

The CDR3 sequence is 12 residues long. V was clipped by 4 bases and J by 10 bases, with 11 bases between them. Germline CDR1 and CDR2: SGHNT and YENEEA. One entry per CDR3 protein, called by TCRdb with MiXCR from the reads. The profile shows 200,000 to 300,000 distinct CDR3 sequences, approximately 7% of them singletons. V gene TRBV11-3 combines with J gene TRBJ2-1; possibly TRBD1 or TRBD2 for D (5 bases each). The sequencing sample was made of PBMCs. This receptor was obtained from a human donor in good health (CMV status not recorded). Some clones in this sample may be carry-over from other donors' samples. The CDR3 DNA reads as TGTGCCAGCAGCTGGGCCGGGACCGAGCAGTTCTTC. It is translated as CASSWAGTEQFF.